This T cell receptor beta chain was found in a study of glioma-infiltrating T cells. Study-wide findings and caveats: Above-expected tissue-blood divergence occurred in all gliomas, most in low-grade ones.

Amplification of TCR alpha and beta CDR3 regions from RNA used iRepertoire nested multiplex PCR. TCRdb processed the multiplex PCR reads anew with MiXCR; each CDR3 protein has one entry. Of under 150,000 distinct CDR3 sequences in the sample, about 25% were seen once. The germline V gene has CDR1 MNHEY and CDR2 SMNVEV (reference sequence). V lost 5 bases and J 2 bases, leaving 11 bases between the germline ends. CDR3 length equals 14 residues. This clonotype was recorded many times. Its antigen remains unknown. Sequenced: glioma tissue, nonneoplastic brain tissue, or PBMCs (not recorded which). This receptor was taken from a human donor with low-grade glioma or glioblastoma, undergoing nonglioma brain surgery, or in good health (not recorded which). The genes are TRBV27 and TRBJ2-3; no definite D call. The CDR3 sequence is CASSPLQFTDTQYF. The DNA for the CDR3 is TGTGCCAGCAGTCCTCTTCAATTCACAGATACGCAGTATTTT.